Listed below are T cell receptor beta chains from one sample, sequenced in a study of blood T cell repertoires in COVID-19. The table came from immunoSEQ multiplex PCR; TCRdb's copy has only in-frame clones and leaves some out. The repertoire holds under 500,000 clones, with roughly 89% as singletons. Sequenced: peripheral blood. The receptors stem from a woman aged 30 to 39 with acute or convalescent COVID-19. Each CDR3 is given with its conserved first and last residue. The order of the fields is D gene, clone size, J gene, V gene, CDR3 DNA, CDR3 protein. The D gene is left open where the match is weak. Not every row has a clone size; where given, it reads once, few, many or a size class.

d_call: NA
clone_size: NA
j_call: TRBJ2-2
v_call: TRBV5-5
cdr3_nt: TGTGCCAGCAGCTTGAGTGTCGGCACCGGGGAGCTGTTTTTT
cdr3_aa: CASSLSVGTGELFF

d_call: NA
clone_size: once
j_call: TRBJ1-2
v_call: TRBV7-2
cdr3_nt: TGTGCCAGCAGCTTAGACAGTCTACCGGGGTATGGCTACACCTTC
cdr3_aa: CASSLDSLPGYGYTF

d_call: NA
clone_size: NA
j_call: TRBJ2-1
v_call: TRBV1
cdr3_nt: TGCACCAGCAGCCAAGATCGGCTAGCGGGGGCAAATGAGCAGTTCTTC
cdr3_aa: CTSSQDRLAGANEQFF

d_call: NA
clone_size: NA
j_call: TRBJ1-2
v_call: TRBV12-3/TRBV12-4
cdr3_nt: TGTGCCAGCAGCCGCCGGACAGACTCTGGCTACACCTTC
cdr3_aa: CASSRRTDSGYTF

d_call: TRBD1
clone_size: NA
j_call: TRBJ2-4
v_call: TRBV7-9
cdr3_nt: TGTGCCAGCAGCTTAGTAGGTCGACAGGGAGTAGCCAAAAACATTCAGTACTTC
cdr3_aa: CASSLVGRQGVAKNIQYF

d_call: NA
clone_size: NA
j_call: TRBJ1-1
v_call: TRBV4-2
cdr3_nt: TGTGCCAGCAGCCAACTACTGGAGGGTAACACTGAAGCTTTCTTT
cdr3_aa: CASSQLLEGNTEAFF

d_call: NA
clone_size: NA
j_call: TRBJ2-3
v_call: TRBV11-1
cdr3_nt: TGTGCCAGCAGCTTAGCGGCGGTTGATACGCAGTATTTT
cdr3_aa: CASSLAAVDTQYF

d_call: TRBD1
clone_size: NA
j_call: TRBJ2-7
v_call: TRBV5-1
cdr3_nt: TGCGCCAGCAGCTCCGGACAGGGCCCCTACGAGCAGTACTTC
cdr3_aa: CASSSGQGPYEQYF

d_call: NA
clone_size: few
j_call: TRBJ2-3
v_call: TRBV9
cdr3_nt: TGTGCCAGCAGCGTAGCGCAGGGTCCAGATACGCAGTATTTT
cdr3_aa: CASSVAQGPDTQYF

d_call: TRBD1
clone_size: NA
j_call: TRBJ1-5
v_call: TRBV5-6
cdr3_nt: TGTGCCAGCAGCTTAGGACAGGGGGCGCGTTCGAATCAGCCCCAGCATTTT
cdr3_aa: CASSLGQGARSNQPQHF

d_call: NA
clone_size: once
j_call: TRBJ2-1
v_call: TRBV9
cdr3_nt: TGTGCCAGCAGCGGCGGGACTTCCTACAATGAGCAGTTCTTC
cdr3_aa: CASSGGTSYNEQFF

d_call: NA
clone_size: NA
j_call: TRBJ1-4
v_call: TRBV30
cdr3_nt: TGTGCCTGGAGTGTTGGAATCGACAGCGAAAAACTGTTTTTT
cdr3_aa: CAWSVGIDSEKLFF

d_call: NA
clone_size: NA
j_call: TRBJ1-2
v_call: TRBV30
cdr3_nt: TGTGCCTGGAGTGTGGGGGCACTCTATGGCTACACCTTC
cdr3_aa: CAWSVGALYGYTF

d_call: NA
clone_size: NA
j_call: TRBJ2-1
v_call: TRBV21-1
cdr3_nt: TGTGCCAGCAGCAAAGGTGGCAGGGTGTACAATGAGCAGTTCTTC
cdr3_aa: CASSKGGRVYNEQFF

d_call: NA
clone_size: NA
j_call: TRBJ2-2
v_call: TRBV7-2
cdr3_nt: TGTGCCAGCAGCTTAGCGGGGGGTACGAGGACCGGGGAGCTGTTTTTT
cdr3_aa: CASSLAGGTRTGELFF

d_call: TRBD2
clone_size: NA
j_call: TRBJ2-2
v_call: TRBV9
cdr3_nt: TGTGCCAGCAGCGTAACAGCGGGGGTAACCGGGGAGCTGTTTTTT
cdr3_aa: CASSVTAGVTGELFF

d_call: TRBD1
clone_size: NA
j_call: TRBJ2-7
v_call: TRBV27
cdr3_nt: TGTGCCAGCACTCCGGGACAGGGCCCCCACGAGCAGTACTTC
cdr3_aa: CASTPGQGPHEQYF

d_call: TRBD2
clone_size: NA
j_call: TRBJ2-5
v_call: TRBV5-1
cdr3_nt: TGCGCCAGCAGCCTACGGACTAGGGGAGAGACCCAGTACTTC
cdr3_aa: CASSLRTRGETQYF

d_call: NA
clone_size: NA
j_call: TRBJ1-3
v_call: TRBV4-1
cdr3_nt: TGCGCCAGCAGCCAAGATTCAGGAAACACCATATATTTT
cdr3_aa: CASSQDSGNTIYF

d_call: NA
clone_size: once
j_call: TRBJ2-7
v_call: TRBV29-1
cdr3_nt: TGCAGCGTTGAAAAAGGGGAAAGAAGTCCCGAGCAGTACTTC
cdr3_aa: CSVEKGERSPEQYF

d_call: NA
clone_size: NA
j_call: TRBJ1-4
v_call: TRBV9
cdr3_nt: TGTGCCAGCAGAGGGGAGGAAGGGGAAAAACTGTTTTTT
cdr3_aa: CASRGEEGEKLFF

d_call: NA
clone_size: NA
j_call: TRBJ2-3
v_call: TRBV3-1/TRBV3-2
cdr3_nt: TGTGCCAGCAGCCATGCCGGGACTGGGGCGTCAGATACGCAGTATTTT
cdr3_aa: CASSHAGTGASDTQYF

d_call: NA
clone_size: NA
j_call: TRBJ2-7
v_call: TRBV29-1
cdr3_nt: TGCAGCGTTGATAGAGGGCCGGGGGAGCAGTACTTC
cdr3_aa: CSVDRGPGEQYF

d_call: TRBD2
clone_size: NA
j_call: TRBJ2-2
v_call: TRBV30
cdr3_nt: TGTGCCTGGAGTGTTCGGACTAGCCAGAACACCGGGGAGCTGTTTTTT
cdr3_aa: CAWSVRTSQNTGELFF

d_call: TRBD2
clone_size: once
j_call: TRBJ2-3
v_call: TRBV6-5
cdr3_nt: TGTGCCAGCAGCCCGCGGGGGTCAGCAGATACGCAGTATTTT
cdr3_aa: CASSPRGSADTQYF

d_call: TRBD1
clone_size: NA
j_call: TRBJ1-6
v_call: TRBV13
cdr3_nt: TGTGCCAGCAGCAAACGGACAGGGGCCTCACCCCTCCACTTT
cdr3_aa: CASSKRTGASPLHF

d_call: TRBD1
clone_size: NA
j_call: TRBJ1-2
v_call: TRBV6-5
cdr3_nt: TGTGCCAGCAGTTTCCCTACAGGGGGAGCTAACTATGGCTACACCTTC
cdr3_aa: CASSFPTGGANYGYTF

d_call: NA
clone_size: NA
j_call: TRBJ1-6
v_call: TRBV6-5
cdr3_nt: TGTGCCAGCAGTTACTCGGCATTAAATTCACCCCTCCACTTT
cdr3_aa: CASSYSALNSPLHF

d_call: NA
clone_size: NA
j_call: TRBJ2-5
v_call: TRBV7-3
cdr3_nt: TGTGCCAGCAGCGAGGGCCCTGGGGACTGGGAGACCCAGTACTTC
cdr3_aa: CASSEGPGDWETQYF

d_call: TRBD1
clone_size: NA
j_call: TRBJ2-1
v_call: TRBV4-1
cdr3_nt: TGCGCCAGCAGCCAAGTTGCCGGGACAGGGGACTATGAGCAGTTCTTC
cdr3_aa: CASSQVAGTGDYEQFF

d_call: NA
clone_size: NA
j_call: TRBJ1-4
v_call: TRBV18
cdr3_nt: TGTGCCAGCTCACCCTTTGCAACTAATGAAAAACTGTTTTTT
cdr3_aa: CASSPFATNEKLFF

d_call: NA
clone_size: NA
j_call: TRBJ2-7
v_call: TRBV4-2
cdr3_nt: TGTGCCAGCAGCCAAGTACTACTCACCGGGGGAACCTACGAGCAGTACTTC
cdr3_aa: CASSQVLLTGGTYEQYF

d_call: TRBD1
clone_size: NA
j_call: TRBJ1-6
v_call: TRBV28
cdr3_nt: TGTGCCAGCAGTGGGACAGGGGCGCATAATTCACCCCTCCACTTT
cdr3_aa: CASSGTGAHNSPLHF

d_call: TRBD2
clone_size: NA
j_call: TRBJ2-7
v_call: TRBV6-5
cdr3_nt: TGTGCCAGCAGTAATAGCGGGGGGGCCTACGAGCAGTACTTC
cdr3_aa: CASSNSGGAYEQYF

d_call: NA
clone_size: once
j_call: TRBJ1-5
v_call: TRBV10-3
cdr3_nt: TGTGCCATCAGTGAGTCGAGGCCCAGCAATCAGCCCCAGCATTTT
cdr3_aa: CAISESRPSNQPQHF

d_call: TRBD1
clone_size: NA
j_call: TRBJ1-2
v_call: TRBV6-5
cdr3_nt: TGTGCCAGCAGTTACTTAAAGACAGGGGGGATCTATGGCTACACCTTC
cdr3_aa: CASSYLKTGGIYGYTF

d_call: NA
clone_size: NA
j_call: TRBJ2-2
v_call: TRBV7-9
cdr3_nt: TGTGCCAGCAGCGCCGTCGCCCCCAGGGGCACCGGGGAGCTGTTTTTT
cdr3_aa: CASSAVAPRGTGELFF

d_call: NA
clone_size: NA
j_call: TRBJ2-5
v_call: TRBV14
cdr3_nt: TGTGCCAGCAGCCAAGGCGCCAGGAAAGAGACCCAGTACTTC
cdr3_aa: CASSQGARKETQYF

d_call: TRBD1
clone_size: NA
j_call: TRBJ1-1
v_call: TRBV3-1/TRBV3-2
cdr3_nt: TGTGCCAGCAGGCCCGGGACAGGGGGGACTGAAGCTTTCTTT
cdr3_aa: CASRPGTGGTEAFF

d_call: NA
clone_size: NA
j_call: TRBJ2-1
v_call: TRBV7-3
cdr3_nt: TGTGCCAGCAGCCCCGCTCTAACTAGCCTCAATGAGCAGTTCTTC
cdr3_aa: CASSPALTSLNEQFF

d_call: NA
clone_size: few
j_call: TRBJ2-7
v_call: TRBV5-5
cdr3_nt: TGTGCCAGCAGCTTGAATGCGGGGGCGACCTACGAGCAGTACTTC
cdr3_aa: CASSLNAGATYEQYF

d_call: TRBD1
clone_size: NA
j_call: TRBJ1-6
v_call: TRBV27
cdr3_nt: TGTGCCAGCAGTTTAAGTTGGGGACAGGGGGCAAATAATTCACCCCTCCACTTT
cdr3_aa: CASSLSWGQGANNSPLHF

d_call: NA
clone_size: NA
j_call: TRBJ2-1
v_call: TRBV4-1
cdr3_nt: TGCGCCAGCAGCCAAGTCAGGGTATTGTTAAACGAGCAGTTCTTC
cdr3_aa: CASSQVRVLLNEQFF

d_call: TRBD1
clone_size: NA
j_call: TRBJ2-7
v_call: TRBV7-9
cdr3_nt: TGTGCCAGCAGCCGAGCCCGCCTGGGACAGCCTACCTACGAGCAGTACTTC
cdr3_aa: CASSRARLGQPTYEQYF

d_call: NA
clone_size: NA
j_call: TRBJ1-2
v_call: TRBV7-3
cdr3_nt: TGTGCCAGCAGCTTAACTCGGGGATACATCGGTGGCTACACCTTC
cdr3_aa: CASSLTRGYIGGYTF

d_call: NA
clone_size: NA
j_call: TRBJ2-5
v_call: TRBV2
cdr3_nt: TGTGCCAGTAAACCGGGACAACAACAAGAGACCCAGTACTTC
cdr3_aa: CASKPGQQQETQYF

d_call: TRBD1
clone_size: NA
j_call: TRBJ2-7
v_call: TRBV19
cdr3_nt: TGTGCCAGGCTCCACGGGGACAGGGGTTCGTTCTACGAGCAGTACTTC
cdr3_aa: CARLHGDRGSFYEQYF

d_call: TRBD1
clone_size: NA
j_call: TRBJ2-1
v_call: TRBV24-1
cdr3_nt: TGTGCCACCAGTGAAGGGGACAGGGACGGTTTAGTACAGTTCTTC
cdr3_aa: CATSEGDRDGLVQFF

d_call: NA
clone_size: NA
j_call: TRBJ2-3
v_call: TRBV30
cdr3_nt: TGTGCCTGGAGTCCGACCAGGGCAGGTTCCACAGATACGCAGTATTTT
cdr3_aa: CAWSPTRAGSTDTQYF

d_call: NA
clone_size: many
j_call: TRBJ2-7
v_call: TRBV5-4
cdr3_nt: TGTGCCAGCAGCCCCTCCTTGGGGGCCAACGAGCAGTACTTC
cdr3_aa: CASSPSLGANEQYF

d_call: TRBD1
clone_size: NA
j_call: TRBJ2-3
v_call: TRBV5-4
cdr3_nt: TGTGCCAGCAGCTATGGACAGGACTCAGATACGCAGTATTTT
cdr3_aa: CASSYGQDSDTQYF